Following are 4 T cell receptor beta chains from one sample sequenced in a study of tumor-infiltrating lymphocytes in primary liver carcinoma. The researchers obtained blood RNA from unsorted whole blood and also extracted germline DNA. The input was approximately 500 ng total RNA; TCR beta cDNA was made from it with a constant-region primer. Slightly modified ARM-PCR served as the procedure for the TCR beta libraries. These libraries came from three rounds of nested multiplex PCR. For 10 cycles apiece, the opening two PCR rounds ran with TRBV1-TRBV30 forward primers and a C-beta reverse primer. MiXCR, run by TCRdb on the multiplex PCR reads, gives a single entry per CDR3 protein. Of 330,000 or so distinct CDR3 sequences listed, around 60% are singletons. Material for sequencing was peripheral blood. The source of these receptors is a man in his forties with primary liver carcinoma and hepatitis B virus infection.

Remarks on this clonotype: A junction end diverges from the germline sequence, so it may reflect a read error. The rearrangement links TRBV11-2 to TRBJ2-5; D uncertain. The CDR3 runs to 13 residues. Germline-derived CDR1 and CDR2 are SGHAT and FQNNGV. The CDR3 reads CTSSFQRGETQYF. As DNA, the CDR3 is TGTACCAGCAGTTTCCAACGCGGAGAGACCCAGTACTTC.

For this clonotype: An end of the junction differs from the germline gene, which may be a read error. The chain employs TRBV6-1 and TRBJ1-1, with a weak D call TRBD1 (5 bases). The CDR3 consists of 13 residues. Germline V lookup: CDR1 MNHNS, CDR2 SASEGT. CDR3 sequence: CASSEVVGTGAFF. DNA of the CDR3: TGTGCAAGCAGTGAAGTGGTCGGGACTGGAGCTTTCTTT.

With respect to this clonotype: This likely comes from a read error, as the CDR3 has no conserved phenylalanine or tryptophan at its end. The V gene is TRBV11-2, the J gene TRBJ2-1, with D possibly being TRBD1 or TRBD2 (6 bases each). The germline gives CDR1 SGHAT, CDR2 FQNNGV. The CDR3 sequence is 13 residues long. The CDR3 here is CASRFWGANEQFL. CDR3 DNA sequence: TGTGCCAGCCGCTTTTGGGGGGCCAATGAGCAGTTCCTC.

Comment on this clonotype: A read error is possible here, since a much larger clone lies one base away. J is TRBJ1-5 and V is TRBV12-3 or TRBV12-4, with D possibly TRBD1 on 6 matching bases. Trimming shortened V by 5 bases and J by 0 bases, and 11 bases separated the two germline ends. CDR3 size: 15 residues. CDR3 in amino acids: CASSLSGDSNQPQHF. The CDR3 nucleotides read TGTGCCAGCAGTCTATCAGGGGATAGCAATCAGCCCCAGCATTTT.